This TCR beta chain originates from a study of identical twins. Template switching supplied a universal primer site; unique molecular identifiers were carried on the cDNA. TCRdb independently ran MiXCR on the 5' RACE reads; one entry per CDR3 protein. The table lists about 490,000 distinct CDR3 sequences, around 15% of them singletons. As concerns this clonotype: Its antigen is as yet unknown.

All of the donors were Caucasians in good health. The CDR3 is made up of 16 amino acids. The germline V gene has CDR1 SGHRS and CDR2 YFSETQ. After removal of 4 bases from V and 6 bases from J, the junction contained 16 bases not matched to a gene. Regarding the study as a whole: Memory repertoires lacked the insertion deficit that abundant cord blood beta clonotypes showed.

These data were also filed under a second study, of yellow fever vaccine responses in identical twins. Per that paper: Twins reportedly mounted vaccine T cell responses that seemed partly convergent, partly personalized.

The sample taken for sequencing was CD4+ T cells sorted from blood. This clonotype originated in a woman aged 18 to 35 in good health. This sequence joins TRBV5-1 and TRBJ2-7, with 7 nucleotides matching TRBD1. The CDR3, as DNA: TGCGCCAGCAGCCCGCGACAGGGAACAGCTATGGGCGAGCAGTACTTC. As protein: CASSPRQGTAMGEQYF.